This T cell receptor beta chain was captured in a study of blood T cell repertoires in COVID-19. This clone was observed many times. CDR1 and CDR2 (germline): MNHEY, SVGEGT. This CDR3 is built from 17 residues. V shed 4 bases, J shed 4 bases, and the junction held 7 bases outside the gene matches. Profiling relied on immunoSEQ multiplex PCR, and the TCRdb table lists in-frame clones only, not all of them. The repertoire holds about 180,000 clones, roughly 83% seen once, with less than 2% in the top ten. This clonotype was sampled from a human donor in a cohort sampled during active COVID-19. Sequencing used peripheral blood. This sequence joins TRBV6-2 or TRBV6-3 and TRBJ2-5, with 15 positions matching TRBD2. Here the CDR3 reads CASSSSGTSGRRETQYF. DNA for the CDR3: TGTGCCAGCAGTTCCTCCGGGACTAGCGGGAGGCGAGAGACCCAGTACTTC.